This TCR beta chain was profiled in a study of T cell responses to AZD1222 COVID-19 vaccine. A note on this clone: Its antigen is as yet unknown.

The germline V gene encodes CDR1 SGDLS and CDR2 YYNGEE. V was pared by 4 bases and J by 0 bases, with 22 bases between. The CDR3 spans 18 residues. Study observations and caveats: Baseline serology detected seropositivity in only six AZD1222 recipients. Nearly half of spike-specific TCRs reportedly target variant regions that are unmutated in the B.1.351 and B.1.1.7 variants.

Assay used: immunoSEQ multiplex PCR; TCRdb lists only in-frame clones, some missing. This table holds more than 95,000 clones, around 89% found once. V gene TRBV9 combines with J gene TRBJ1-1; TRBD1 is a possible D gene (6 bases). The sequencing used peripheral blood, collected on day 0 of MenACWY control vaccination. This TCR derives from an adult in good health. This CDR3 reads CASSKGLGGQKMNTEAFF. The DNA of the CDR3 is TGTGCCAGCAGCAAGGGATTAGGGGGACAAAAAATGAACACTGAAGCTTTCTTT.